These 19 T cell receptor beta chains came from one sample sequenced in a study of blood T cell repertoires in COVID-19. Repertoires were generated with immunoSEQ multiplex PCR, while TCRdb's copy carries only in-frame clones and drops some. The data hold roughly 300,000 clones, with around 89% observed a single time. Input material: peripheral blood. The source of these receptors is a man aged 18 to 29 who had recovered from COVID-19.

This chain links TRBV6-4 with TRBJ2-5; D not resolved. The V end lost 3 bases, the J end lost 1 base, and 6 bases lay between the germline ends. The CDR3 loop spans 13 amino acids. CDR1 is MRHNA, CDR2 SNTAGT, per germline. The CDR3 is CASSEGPQETQYF. The CDR3 DNA reads TGTGCCAGCAGTGAGGGCCCCCAAGAGACCCAGTACTTC.

V usage is TRBV5-1 and J usage is TRBJ1-1, with 8 bases lining up with TRBD1. This CDR3 is 13 amino acids long. Germline CDR1 is SGHRS and CDR2 is YFSETQ. V dropped 2 bases and J dropped 6; count of bases not matched to a gene: 3. In DNA, the CDR3 is TGCGCCAGCAGCTTACTACAGGGGGCTGAAGCTTTCTTT. Translating it yields CASSLLQGAEAFF.

The chain joins TRBV2 to TRBJ2-7; D perhaps matches TRBD1 (6 bases). Germline CDR1 and CDR2: SNHLY and FYNNEI. The germline V and J ends were trimmed by 0 bases and 2 bases, with 14 bases remaining between them. The CDR3 contains 16 residues. The DNA for the CDR3 is TGTGCCAGCAGTGAAGCGCATTGGGACATAGCCTACGAGCAGTACTTC. Translating gives CASSEAHWDIAYEQYF. The whole variable domain, filled in from reference TRBV2 and TRBJ2-7, reads EPEVTQTPSHQVTQMGQEVILRCVPISNHLYFYWYRQILGQKVEFLVSFYNNEISEKSEIFDDQFSVERPDGSNFTLKIRSTKLEDSAMYFCASSEAHWDIAYEQYFGPGTRLTVT.

The rearrangement links TRBV19 to TRBJ1-5, with 9 bases identical to TRBD1. Germline CDR1 reads LNHDA; CDR2 reads SQIVND (reference sequence). Unmatched junction bases numbered 6, after V lost 4 bases and J lost 2 bases. This CDR3 is 16 amino acids long. The CDR3 DNA sequence: TGTGCCAGTAGTAAAGGACAGGGGCAGGGCAATCAGCCCCAGCATTTT. As protein: CASSKGQGQGNQPQHF.

In DNA form, the CDR3 reads TGCGCCAGCAGCCCCGGGACAGGGTTGGTGGCCAAAAACATTCAGTACTTC. Its translation is CASSPGTGLVAKNIQYF. The chain joins TRBV5-1 to TRBJ2-4; 9 bases map to TRBD1. The CDR3 has 17 amino acids. Trimming at V came to 4 bases and at J to 1 base, leaving 9 bases not matched to a gene. Germline V lookup: CDR1 SGHRS, CDR2 YFSETQ.

The J gene is TRBJ2-2, the V gene TRBV7-2; 15 nucleotides align to TRBD2. The germline V gene has CDR1 SGHTA and CDR2 FQGNSA. The CDR3 has 17 amino acids. The V and J ends lost 5 bases and 5 bases, in that order; junction bases with no gene match: 6. For the CDR3, the DNA is TGTGCCAGCAGCCCGCCGGGACTAGCGGGGGGAACCGGGGAGCTGTTTTTT. Residues: CASSPPGLAGGTGELFF. The complete variable domain, with remaining parts taken from reference TRBV7-2 and TRBJ2-2, reads GAGVSQSPSNKVTEKGKDVELRCDPISGHTALYWYRQSLGQGLEFLIYFQGNSAPDKSGLPSDRFSAERTGGSVSTLTIQRTQQEDSAVYLCASSPPGLAGGTGELFFGEGSRLTVL.

The CDR3 is CASRKGQGLIRTEAFF. Written as DNA, the CDR3 is TGTGCCAGTAGAAAGGGACAGGGCCTCATCAGGACTGAAGCTTTCTTT. V usage is TRBV19 and J usage is TRBJ1-1; 9 bases match TRBD1. The germline CDR1 and CDR2 sequences are LNHDA and SQIVND (reference sequence). The CDR3 is 16 amino acids. V dropped 6 bases and J dropped 5; count of bases not matched to a gene: 13.

The V gene is TRBV15, the J gene TRBJ1-2, with D possibly being TRBD1 (5 bases). The CDR3 runs to 14 residues. Germline CDR1 is LNHNV and CDR2 is YYDKDF (reference sequence). V gave up 6 bases and J gave up 1 base, with 12 bases separating them. CDR3 in DNA: TGTGCCACCAGGAACCAAGGGGTTAACTATGGCTACACCTTC. Its protein product is CATRNQGVNYGYTF. Using reference TRBV15 and TRBJ1-2 for the parts outside the CDR3, the full variable domain is DAMVIQNPRYQVTQFGKPVTLSCSQTLNHNVMYWYQQKSSQAPKLLFHYYDKDFNNEADTPDNFQSRRPNTSFCFLDIRSPGLGDTAMYLCATRNQGVNYGYTFGSGTRLTVV.

The V call is TRBV27, the J call TRBJ1-2, with 8 bases lining up with TRBD1. This CDR3 has 13 amino acids. Per the germline V gene, CDR1 is MNHEY and CDR2 is SMNVEV (reference sequence). The V gene end was trimmed by 5 bases and the J gene end by 7 bases; junction bases not matched to a gene: 6. The CDR3 region has the DNA TGTGCCAGCAGTCGCAGGGGGCTTCTTGGCTACACCTTC. Protein sequence: CASSRRGLLGYTF.

The chain has TRBV4-3 and TRBJ1-2; 9 bases fit TRBD1. CDR3 length equals 14 residues. V was clipped by 3 bases and J by 13 bases; unmatched bases: 12. Germline CDR1 and CDR2: LGHNA and YSLEER. The CDR3, as DNA: TGCGCCAGCAGCCAGATCGGACAGGGGAGGACGGTCACCTTC. It encodes CASSQIGQGRTVTF.

V and J are TRBV4-2 and TRBJ2-7, with D possibly matching TRBD2 (5 bases). CDR3 size: 16 residues. Trimming left V 1 base short and J 3 bases short, with 16 bases between. Per germline, CDR1 LGHNA and CDR2 YNFKEQ. CDR3 in DNA: TGTGCCAGCAGCCAAGTTCAAGCGGTGGACCTCTACGAGCAGTACTTC. Amino acids: CASSQVQAVDLYEQYF.

This clone is a singleton in its sample. This chain connects TRBV11-2 to TRBJ2-2; D perhaps matches TRBD2 (7 bases). The V end was cut by 7 bases, the J end by 11 bases, with 17 bases between. The germline V gene encodes CDR1 SGHAT and CDR2 FQNNGV. This CDR3 comprises 13 residues. The CDR3, as DNA: TGTGCCAGCATGGAATGGGAGGGGGTTGAGCTGTTTTTT. Translation gives CASMEWEGVELFF.

This sequence joins TRBV27 and TRBJ1-1; 11 positions agree with TRBD1. Germline CDR1 reads MNHEY; CDR2 reads SMNVEV (reference sequence). V trimming: 3 bases; J trimming: 1 base; junction bases outside the gene matches: 7. The length of the CDR3 is 17 residues. The CDR3 region has the DNA TGTGCCAGCAGTTTCTCCCGGACAGGGGGCTGGAACACTGAAGCTTTCTTT. Protein product: CASSFSRTGGWNTEAFF.

V and J are TRBV6-5 and TRBJ1-1; D is possibly TRBD1 (6 bases). The V end was cut by 5 bases, the J end by 6 bases, with 13 bases between. The CDR3 is 13 residues long. Germline V gene lookup returns CDR1 MNHEY and CDR2 SVGAGI. The CDR3 is CASSQLRTAEAFF. CDR3 sequence (DNA): TGTGCCAGCAGTCAACTCCGGACAGCTGAAGCTTTCTTT.

The gene calls are TRBV5-1 and TRBJ1-1, with D possibly TRBD1 on 5 matching bases. Germline CDR1 is SGHRS and CDR2 is YFSETQ. This CDR3 spans 14 amino acids. V lost 0 bases to trimming and J lost 1 base, with 7 bases between them. CDR3 DNA sequence: TGCGCCAGCAGCTTGGGCGACAGGAACACTGAAGCTTTCTTT. This gives the protein CASSLGDRNTEAFF.

This sequence joins TRBV6-5 and TRBJ2-7; the match to TRBD1 covers 7 bases. There are 14 residues in the CDR3. V lost 5 bases and J lost 7; bases outside the gene matches: 11. Germline assignment: CDR1 MNHEY and CDR2 SVGAGI. Here the CDR3 DNA reads TGTGCCAGCAGTCCGGACAGGTTTAACTATGAGCAGTACTTC. Protein sequence: CASSPDRFNYEQYF.

V gene TRBV7-2 combines with J gene TRBJ1-1; unclear D gene. Trimming shortened V by 1 base and J by 5 bases, and 14 bases separated the two germline ends. Germline CDR1 and CDR2: SGHTA and FQGNSA. The CDR3 sequence is 15 residues long. CDR3 residues: CASSLEFSELTEAFF. The CDR3 coding sequence is TGTGCCAGCAGCTTAGAATTTTCGGAGTTGACTGAAGCTTTCTTT.

This chain connects TRBV27 to TRBJ2-1, with D tentatively TRBD1 (6 bases). The V gene lost 5 bases and the J gene lost 6 bases, with 11 bases spanning the gap. Looked up from germline, CDR1 is MNHEY and CDR2 is SMNVEV (reference sequence). The CDR3 covers 13 residues. CDR3 coding DNA: TGTGCCAGCAGTCCCTGGACAGCCAATGAGCAGTTCTTC. Protein sequence: CASSPWTANEQFF.

The chain carries TRBV5-1 and TRBJ2-1; 9 positions agree with TRBD2. The CDR3 is 15 amino acids. J was trimmed by 7 bases and V by 4 bases; bases with no gene match: 9. Germline CDR1 is SGHRS and CDR2 is YFSETQ. The CDR3 spells CASSPSGGLVNEQFF. The CDR3 nucleotides read TGCGCCAGCAGCCCAAGCGGGGGGCTTGTTAATGAGCAGTTCTTC.